Listed below are T cell receptor beta chains from one sample, sequenced in a study of shared clonotypes between healthy human individuals. This table comes from immunoSEQ multiplex PCR, and its TCRdb copy is limited to in-frame clones, with some not included. In the table there are about half a million clones, 65% to 85% of which are singletons. Material: PBMCs. The receptors were sampled from a woman aged 40 to 49 in good health. Some clones in this sample may be carry-over from other donors' samples. Both conserved end residues are part of each CDR3. The order of the fields is V gene, J gene, CDR3 protein.

>TRBV4-1|TRBJ2-7
CASSHAGGPVEQYF
>TRBV15|TRBJ1-2
CATSGGRAGDFYGYTF
>TRBV7-2|TRBJ2-7
CASSFRSGQGVYEQYF
>TRBV6-1|TRBJ2-2
CASVAIFQTGELFF
>TRBV28|TRBJ1-2
CASSSPTAGYTF
>TRBV5-1|TRBJ2-5
CASSLDWDQETQYF
>TRBV6-6|TRBJ2-5
CASSYRDLGTQYF
>TRBV2|TRBJ1-2
CASRTDRAGYTF
>TRBV5-5|TRBJ2-2
CASSLRQGVTGELFF
>TRBV28|TRBJ1-2
CASSSLDYGYTF
>TRBV5-6|TRBJ2-2
CASSPGQGSTGELFF
>TRBV27|TRBJ2-7
CASSLNRASHEQYF
>TRBV19|TRBJ2-4
CASTRGDRVENIQYF
>TRBV29-1|TRBJ2-5
CSGRTGNQETQYF
>TRBV18|TRBJ2-3
CASSPTRTDTQYF
>TRBV29-1|TRBJ2-3
CSVEGLAGEGGDTQYF
>TRBV29-1|TRBJ2-2
CSGETSGRTGELFF
>TRBV28|TRBJ1-1
CASSYRGENTEAFF
>TRBV28|TRBJ1-1
CASSSDSNEAFF
>TRBV5-4|TRBJ2-5
CASSLGRGGSSMTSQYF
>TRBV5-1|TRBJ2-7
CASSLGAYEQYF
>TRBV16|TRBJ1-2
CASSRNSQGPYGYTF
>TRBV2|TRBJ2-7
CASRRDREQYF
>TRBV11-2|TRBJ2-4
CASSPQSGQGRAKNIQYF
>TRBV5-6|TRBJ2-5
CASSLLGGQGARETQYF
>TRBV7-9|TRBJ2-3
CASGERGRADTQYF
>TRBV30|TRBJ2-2
CAWRRQGVNTGELFF
>TRBV27|TRBJ2-3
CASSLSSDLVVDTQYF
>TRBV15|TRBJ1-3
CATSSGQGWGGNTIYF
>TRBV4-3|TRBJ2-1
CASSQGTSGRDNEQFF
>TRBV5-1|TRBJ2-6
CASSLDPFSGANVLTF
>TRBV7-9|TRBJ2-1
CASSFAGLTYNEQFF
>TRBV10-3|TRBJ2-7
CASSSTGAVAYEQYF
>TRBV5-4|TRBJ1-6
CASSRQATSSYNSPLHF
>TRBV9|TRBJ2-7
CASSVGGRTPYEQYF
>TRBV7-9|TRBJ1-1
CASSIQQGSEAFF
>TRBV11-3|TRBJ2-3
CASSHGLAGPHTDTQYF
>TRBV20-1|TRBJ2-5
CSLRLQETQYF
>TRBV6-5|TRBJ2-3
CATARRERTDTQYF
>TRBV7-3|TRBJ2-1
CASSYASGSLNEQFF
>TRBV7-3|TRBJ2-1
CASSPDRGTYNEQFF
>TRBV11-2|TRBJ2-7
CASSLTWGQGIKEQYF
>TRBV28|TRBJ1-3
CASSLGTGGGNTIYF
>TRBV7-9|TRBJ2-1
CASSLALGQGAGGQFF
>TRBV30|TRBJ1-4
CAWSVGTARNEKLFF
>TRBV28|TRBJ1-5
CASSEPRSSQPQHF
>TRBV18|TRBJ2-5
CASSPKAGGETQYF